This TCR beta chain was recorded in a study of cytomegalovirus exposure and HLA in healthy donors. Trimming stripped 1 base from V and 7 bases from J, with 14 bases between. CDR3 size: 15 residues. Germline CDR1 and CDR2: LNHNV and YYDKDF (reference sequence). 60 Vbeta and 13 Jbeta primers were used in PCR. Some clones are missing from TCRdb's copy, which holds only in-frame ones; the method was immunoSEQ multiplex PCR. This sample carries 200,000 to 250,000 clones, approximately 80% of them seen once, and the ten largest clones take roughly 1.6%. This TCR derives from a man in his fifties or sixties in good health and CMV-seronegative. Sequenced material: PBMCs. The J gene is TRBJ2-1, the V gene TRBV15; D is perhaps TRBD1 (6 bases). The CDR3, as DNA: TGTGCCACCAGCAGAGGAGGGGGACAAAGGAATGAGCAGTTCTTC. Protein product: CATSRGGGQRNEQFF.